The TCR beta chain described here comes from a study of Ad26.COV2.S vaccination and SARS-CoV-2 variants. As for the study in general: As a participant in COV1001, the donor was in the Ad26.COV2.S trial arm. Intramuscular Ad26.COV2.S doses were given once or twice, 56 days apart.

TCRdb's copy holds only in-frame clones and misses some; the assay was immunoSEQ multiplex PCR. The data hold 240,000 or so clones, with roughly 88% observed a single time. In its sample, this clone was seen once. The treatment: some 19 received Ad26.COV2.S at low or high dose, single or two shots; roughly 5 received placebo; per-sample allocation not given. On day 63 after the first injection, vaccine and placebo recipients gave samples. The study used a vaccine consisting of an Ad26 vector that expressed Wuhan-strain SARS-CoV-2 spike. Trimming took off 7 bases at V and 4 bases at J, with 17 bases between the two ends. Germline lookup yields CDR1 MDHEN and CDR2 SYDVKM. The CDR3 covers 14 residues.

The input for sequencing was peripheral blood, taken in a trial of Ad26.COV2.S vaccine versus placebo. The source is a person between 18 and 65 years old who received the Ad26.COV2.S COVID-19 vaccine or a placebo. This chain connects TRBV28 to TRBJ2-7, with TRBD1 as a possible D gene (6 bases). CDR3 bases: TGTGCCAGCAAACGAACAGGGCAGAGGTACGAGCAGTACTTC. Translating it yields CASKRTGQRYEQYF. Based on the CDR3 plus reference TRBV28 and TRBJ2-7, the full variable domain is DVKVTQSSRYLVKRTGEKVFLECVQDMDHENMFWYRQDPGLGLRLIYFSYDVKMKEKGDIPEGYSVSREKKERFSLILESASTNQTSMYLCASKRTGQRYEQYFGPGTRLTVT.